This TCR beta chain was recorded in a study of shared clonotypes between healthy human individuals. Investigators divided CD4+ cells into CD45RA+ naive and CD45RA-negative memory subsets. Repertoires were generated with immunoSEQ multiplex PCR, while TCRdb's copy carries only in-frame clones and drops some. Of roughly 1,500,000 clones listed, just under 99% are singletons. This TCR came from a man aged 30 to 39 in good health. The specimen sequenced was naive CD4+ T cells sorted from blood. Subset of the sample: CD45RA+ positively selected.

As DNA, the CDR3 is TGTGCCAGCAGCCCCGGACATTCCTCCTACAATGAGCAGTTCTTC. Its protein is CASSPGHSSYNEQFF. The chain uses TRBV9 and TRBJ2-1; tentative D call: TRBD1 (5 bases). The V end lost 4 bases, the J end lost 0 bases, and 11 bases lay between the germline ends. From germline, CDR1 is SGDLS and CDR2 YYNGEE. The CDR3 totals 15 residues.